What follows describes a single T cell receptor (beta chain). Its antigen is still unknown. Nothing much larger sits one base from this clone, and base qualities are not available. The library was prepared using 5' RACE. The sequencing machine was an Illumina HiSeq 2500. A second PCR of about 7 to 12 cycles was run with a J-beta primer mix and a sample-barcoded 5' primer. A unique molecular identifier was introduced onto each TCR beta cDNA molecule by a template-switch 5' adaptor carrying 12 random nucleotides. Each sample yielded at least 2.5 million CDR3-containing paired-end reads. All of the RNA was converted into first-strand cDNA using the Mint cDNA synthesis kit, with a TRBC-specific oligonucleotide serving as the primer. All cDNA was treated with uracil-DNA glycosylase and then went through a first 18-cycle PCR with the universal primers M1SS and BC2_uni_R. As for the original processing: Normalization of each sample was performed by random selection of 1 million high-quality reads, each carrying a distinct molecular identifier. Reads with shared molecular identifiers were discarded instead of being binned into consensus sequences. MiTCR, with a Q25 quality threshold and the strictest error-elimination algorithm, was used for CDR3 identification, clonotype clustering and error correction. A nonparametric unseen species model using Euler transformation provided a lower-bound estimate of total TCR beta diversity. The public reads were quality trimmed at Q25 with fastp and then assembled into clones with MiXCR by TCRdb, keeping productive beta chains. Rows with a matching CDR3 protein are joined into one entry that keeps the most common DNA and genes. TCRdb, rather than the study authors, made the V and J calls. For this sample there are about 900,000 distinct CDR3 sequences; around 68% appear just once. 28% of the sample comes from the top ten.

This sample is part of a study of blood T cells in healthy people across ages (dated by TCRdb to the mid-2010s). General notes on the study: Template switching captured roughly one uniquely barcoded TCR beta cDNA molecule per two T cells in model experiments. For two donors (one aged 18 to 29 and one aged 80 or older), the study analyzed two additional independent replicas of 1 million unique cDNA reads from the same blood draw. Using deep sequencing normalized with unique cDNA molecular identifiers, the study measured how TCR beta repertoire diversity changes with age. To avoid experimental bias, donors of different ages were distributed randomly across sequencing lanes. Four age groups were formed from the donors: young (average roughly 15 years), middle-aged (around 40), aged (under 70) and long-lived (roughly 88). Overall study outcomes, separate from this receptor: Observed TCR beta diversity per million T cells fell roughly linearly with age, and a significant reduction was already apparent by age around 36. Compared with the aged group, the long-lived group had more naive CD4+ T cells, fewer expanded clones and increased TCR diversity, a pattern suggesting age selection. The CMV infection status of donors was not known, potentially confounding age-related changes in expanded clonotypes. Estimates of total diversity based on one million sequenced T cells were regarded as lower bounds and as underestimates. There was a strong correlation between observed TCR beta diversity and the percentage of naive T cells measured by flow cytometry. Conclusive comparison of naive and antigen-experienced compartments was prevented by the profiling of bulk unsorted PBMCs.

Taken from cysteine to phenylalanine, the CDR3 has 16 residues. Only CDR3 DNA remains: 48 bases, in frame from the first base. Ends trimmed: V by 2 bases, J by 5 bases; bases unmatched to a gene: 8. Based on the germline V gene (reference sequence), the CDR1 and CDR2 sequences are PRHDT and FYEKMQ. Donors were roughly 40 systemically healthy Caucasian individuals from Russia aged 6 to 90 years. Around 10 milliliters of peripheral blood were collected from each donor into EDTA-treated Vacutainer tubes. Ficoll-Paque density-gradient centrifugation was used to isolate PBMCs, with at least 7 million per sample. Total RNA, at least 6 micrograms per sample, was extracted from PBMCs with Trizol reagent. For every donor, an aliquot of PBMCs went through flow cytometry to measure the percentages of naive CD45RAhigh/CD27high T cells.

The chain uses TRBV13 and TRBJ2-4, with 8 bases aligning to TRBD1. Sequences were obtained from blood. This receptor was taken from a man younger than 40 in good health. The CDR3 reads as follows: CASSLRDRLGQNIQYF. The DNA reads as follows: TGTGCCAGCAGCTTAAGGGACAGGCTTGGGCAAAACATTCAGTACTTC.